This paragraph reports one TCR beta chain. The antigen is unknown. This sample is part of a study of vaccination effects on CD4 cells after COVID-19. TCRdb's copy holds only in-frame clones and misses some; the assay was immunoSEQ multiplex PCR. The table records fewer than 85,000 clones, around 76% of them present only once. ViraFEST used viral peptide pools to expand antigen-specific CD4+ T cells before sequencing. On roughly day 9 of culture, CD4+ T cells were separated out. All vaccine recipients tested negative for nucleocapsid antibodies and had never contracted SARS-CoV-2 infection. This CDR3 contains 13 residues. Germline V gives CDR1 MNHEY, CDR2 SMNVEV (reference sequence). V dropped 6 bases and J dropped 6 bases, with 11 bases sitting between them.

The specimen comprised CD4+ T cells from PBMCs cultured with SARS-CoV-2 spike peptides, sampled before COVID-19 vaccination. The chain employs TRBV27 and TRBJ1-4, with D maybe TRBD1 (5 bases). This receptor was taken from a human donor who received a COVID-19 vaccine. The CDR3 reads CASSRDSHEKLFF. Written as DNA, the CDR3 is TGTGCCAGCAGCCGGGACTCCCATGAAAAACTGTTTTTT.